Given below is one T cell receptor beta chain in context. The data originate from a study of blood T cell repertoires in COVID-19. V was pared by 5 bases and J by 0 bases, with 8 bases of the junction left unmatched. Germline assignment: CDR1 SGHNT and CDR2 YYREEE (reference sequence). The CDR3 loop spans 15 amino acids. Using immunoSEQ multiplex PCR, the repertoire was profiled, and TCRdb retains in-frame clones only, with some absent. The data show roughly 160,000 clones, over 65% seen once. The sequencing sample was made of peripheral blood. J is TRBJ2-7 and V is TRBV5-4, with 7 nucleotides matching TRBD1. This sequence originates from a woman of 80 years or more with acute or convalescent COVID-19. Here the CDR3 reads CASRPDRVSSYEQYF. The CDR3 DNA sequence: TGTGCCAGCAGGCCAGACAGGGTAAGCTCCTACGAGCAGTACTTC.